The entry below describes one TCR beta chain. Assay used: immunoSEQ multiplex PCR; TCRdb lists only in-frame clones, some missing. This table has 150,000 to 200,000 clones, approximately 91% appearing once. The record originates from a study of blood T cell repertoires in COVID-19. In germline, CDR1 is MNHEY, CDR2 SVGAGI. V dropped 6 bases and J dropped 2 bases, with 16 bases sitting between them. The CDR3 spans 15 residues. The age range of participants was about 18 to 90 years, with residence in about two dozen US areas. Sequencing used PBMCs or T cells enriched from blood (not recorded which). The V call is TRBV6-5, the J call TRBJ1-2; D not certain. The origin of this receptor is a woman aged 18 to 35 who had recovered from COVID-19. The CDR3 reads CASRPTEFRNYGYTF. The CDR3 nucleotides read TGTGCCAGCAGACCAACGGAGTTCAGAAACTATGGCTACACCTTC.